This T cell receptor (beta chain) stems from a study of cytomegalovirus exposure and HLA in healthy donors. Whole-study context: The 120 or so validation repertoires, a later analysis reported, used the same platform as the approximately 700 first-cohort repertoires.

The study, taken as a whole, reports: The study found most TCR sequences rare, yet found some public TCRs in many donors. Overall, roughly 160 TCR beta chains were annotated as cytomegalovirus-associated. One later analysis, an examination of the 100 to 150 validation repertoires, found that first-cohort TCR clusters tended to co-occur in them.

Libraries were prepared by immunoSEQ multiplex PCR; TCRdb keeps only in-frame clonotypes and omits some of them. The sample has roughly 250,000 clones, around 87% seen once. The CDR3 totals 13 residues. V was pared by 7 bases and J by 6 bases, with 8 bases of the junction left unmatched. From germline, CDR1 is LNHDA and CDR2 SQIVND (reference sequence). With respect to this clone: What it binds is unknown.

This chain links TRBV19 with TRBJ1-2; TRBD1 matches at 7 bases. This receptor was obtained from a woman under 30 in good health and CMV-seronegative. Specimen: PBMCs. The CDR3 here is CASTTLGTDGYTF. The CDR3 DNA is TGTGCCAGTACTACCCTTGGGACAGATGGCTACACCTTC.